Described below is a single T cell receptor (beta chain) sequence and its context. Its antigen is unidentified. The source of the sample is a study of vaccination and CD4 T cells after COVID-19. Study-wide background: Post-diagnosis, post-COVID samples were collected after a median approximately 92 days, ranging 35 to 161.

With the Oncomine TCR Beta short-read assay, DNA from cultured CD4+ T cells was sequenced. TCRdb fed the PCR reads into MiXCR, producing one record per CDR3 protein. Here the sample spans roughly 24,000 distinct CDR3 sequences, 50% to 75% being singletons. Treatment of the sample: roughly ten-day PBMC culture with coronavirus spike peptide pools or control peptides (ViraFEST assay). CDR1 is SGHTA and CDR2 is FQGNSA in the germline V gene. The CDR3 spans 15 residues. V lost 3 bases and J 0 bases, leaving 12 bases between the germline ends. The gene calls are TRBV7-2 and TRBJ2-7; TRBD2 is a possible D gene (5 bases). The sequencing input was CD4+ T cells from blood, cultured in vitro. The receptor comes from a human donor who had recovered from COVID-19. As DNA, the CDR3 is TGTGCCAGCAGCTTTCGCAGAACTAGCTCCTACGAGCAGTACTTC. It codes for CASSFRRTSSYEQYF.